A single sample gave rise to the 21 T cell receptor beta chains below, sequenced in a study of blood T cell repertoires in COVID-19. The repertoire was sequenced with immunoSEQ multiplex PCR; TCRdb's copy has only in-frame clones and lacks some. The table shows approximately 100,000 clones, with over 85% occurring only once. Sequencing was performed on peripheral blood. The receptors were sampled from a human donor with COVID-19, enrolled during active disease. The donor label of this sample is uncertain.

In this sample, this clone turned up once. The rearrangement joins TRBV14 to TRBJ2-7; 8 positions match TRBD2. The CDR3 is made up of 14 amino acids. CDR1 is SGHDN and CDR2 is FVKESK in the germline V gene. Trimming at V came to 0 bases and at J to 4 bases, leaving 2 bases not matched to a gene. The CDR3 bases are TGTGCCAGCAGCCAAGATGCGGGAGGTTACGAGCAGTACTTC. As protein: CASSQDAGGYEQYF.

This chain uses TRBV5-1 with TRBJ2-2, with TRBD1 matching 12 bases. This CDR3 region has 16 residues. J was trimmed by 5 bases and V by 3 bases; bases with no gene match: 5. The V gene's germline CDR1 is SGHRS and CDR2 YFSETQ. The CDR3 sequence: CASSYRDRGRTGELFF. In DNA form, the CDR3 reads TGCGCCAGCAGCTACCGGGACAGGGGGCGTACCGGGGAGCTGTTTTTT.

A remark on this clone: This may arise from a read error, as a much more abundant clone is one base away. J is TRBJ1-2 and V is TRBV5-6; a weak D match, TRBD1 (5 bases). The CDR3 consists of 12 residues. V was clipped by 4 bases and J by 4 bases, with 8 bases between them. Germline values: CDR1 SGHDT, CDR2 YYEEEE. In DNA form, the CDR3 reads TGTGCCAGCAGCCCGGGGGGCTATGGCTACACCTTC. Its translation: CASSPGGYGYTF.

This chain connects TRBV2 to TRBJ2-1, with 8 bases lining up with TRBD2. The CDR3 has 16 amino acids. Germline V gives CDR1 SNHLY, CDR2 FYNNEI. V shed 1 base and J 0 bases; nucleotides not matched to a gene: 2. CDR3 sequence: CASSEVLAGSYNEQFF. CDR3 bases: TGTGCCAGCAGTGAAGTTCTAGCGGGCTCCTACAATGAGCAGTTCTTC.

This sequence joins TRBV7-2 and TRBJ1-6; 11 bases are a match to TRBD1. Per germline, CDR1 SGHTA and CDR2 FQGNSA. This CDR3 is 15 amino acids long. Trimming removed 4 bases from V and 8 bases from J; junction bases left unmatched: 4. The CDR3 here is CASSYRTGGDSPLHF. Here the CDR3 DNA reads TGTGCCAGCAGCTACCGGACAGGGGGCGATTCACCCCTCCACTTT.

This sequence joins TRBV7-2 and TRBJ1-4, with unresolved D. Trimming stripped 3 bases from V and 7 bases from J, with 6 bases between. This CDR3 is 12 amino acids long. Germline-derived CDR1 and CDR2 are SGHTA and FQGNSA. This CDR3 reads CASSFPGEKLFF. As DNA, the CDR3 is TGTGCCAGCAGCTTCCCAGGTGAAAAACTGTTTTTT.

The rearrangement uses TRBV20-1 and TRBJ2-5, with a tentative D call TRBD2 (5 bases). Germline loops: CDR1 DFQATT, CDR2 SNEGSKA (reference sequence). Trimming took off 3 bases at V and 2 bases at J, with 10 bases between the two ends. The CDR3 totals 13 residues. CDR3 loop: CSASAPGQETQYF. The CDR3 DNA reads as TGCAGTGCTAGTGCTCCGGGACAAGAGACCCAGTACTTC.

The rearrangement joins TRBV11-3 to TRBJ1-1; 9 bases match TRBD1. Germline CDR1 and CDR2: SGHNT and YENEEA. V shed 5 bases and J 4 bases; nucleotides not matched to a gene: 11. The length of the CDR3 is 16 residues. CDR3 in amino acids: CASSGWDREEVTEAFF. Here the CDR3 DNA reads TGTGCCAGCAGCGGGTGGGACAGGGAAGAGGTCACTGAAGCTTTCTTT.

This clone has a handful of counts. The V call is TRBV4-2, the J call TRBJ2-1, with 7 bases aligning to TRBD2. Per germline, CDR1 LGHNA and CDR2 YNFKEQ. The CDR3 sequence is 16 residues long. J lost 2 bases, V lost 4 bases, and 8 bases had no gene match. CDR3 in DNA: TGTGCCAGCAGCCTCCAGCCCGGGACTACCTACAATGAGCAGTTCTTC. This translates into CASSLQPGTTYNEQFF.

V gene TRBV24-1 combines with J gene TRBJ2-1; 11 nucleotides align to TRBD2. The V and J ends lost 7 bases and 8 bases, in that order; junction bases with no gene match: 9. This CDR3 region has 15 residues. Germline V lookup: CDR1 KGHDR, CDR2 SFDVKD. CDR3 in DNA: TGTGCCACCAGCCATTTAGCGGGAGGGCCGGATGAGCAGTTCTTC. It is translated as CATSHLAGGPDEQFF.

CDR3 residues: CASSQDSGSKNIQYF. CDR3 coding DNA: TGCGCCAGCAGCCAAGATTCCGGTTCCAAAAACATTCAGTACTTC. This chain connects TRBV4-1 to TRBJ2-4; D not certain. Trimming shortened V by 0 bases and J by 2 bases, and 8 bases separated the two germline ends. The CDR3 sequence is 15 residues long. Germline CDR1 is MGHRA and CDR2 is YSYEKL.

The chain couples TRBV5-6 to TRBJ2-1; a weak D match, TRBD1 (5 bases). Trimming shortened V by 4 bases and J by 7 bases, and 18 bases separated the two germline ends. In germline, CDR1 is SGHDT, CDR2 YYEEEE. CDR3 length: 15 amino acids. CDR3 sequence reads: CASSPDWGTVNEQFF. The CDR3 nucleotides are TGTGCCAGCAGCCCCGATTGGGGCACTGTTAATGAGCAGTTCTTC.

This clone showed up just a few times. This rearrangement joins TRBV6-5 to TRBJ1-6; D remains unclear. From germline, CDR1 is MNHEY and CDR2 SVGAGI. This CDR3 region has 15 residues. Deletions cut 2 bases from V and 7 bases from J, with 12 bases between. The CDR3 sequence: CASSYLPTTNSPLHF. The CDR3 DNA is TGTGCCAGCAGTTACCTTCCGACTACCAATTCACCCCTCCACTTT.

V usage is TRBV11-3 and J usage is TRBJ2-5, with a weak D call TRBD2 (6 bases). This CDR3 comprises 14 residues. The germline V gene has CDR1 SGHNT and CDR2 YENEEA. V dropped 5 bases and J dropped 7 bases, with 17 bases sitting between them. The CDR3 DNA reads as TGTGCCAGCAGCCCCGCGGGGTATCCCGCGACCCAGTACTTC. It is translated as CASSPAGYPATQYF.

The CDR3 region has the DNA TGTGCCAGCAGCTTAGAAAGAGGCAAGGGGTTTGGCACTGAAGCTTTCTTT. This codes for CASSLERGKGFGTEAFF. The V and J genes are TRBV11-3 and TRBJ1-1; a possible D gene is TRBD1 (5 bases). Germline CDR1 is SGHNT and CDR2 is YENEEA. V was pared by 0 bases and J by 4 bases, with 18 bases between. The CDR3 extends over 17 amino acids.

This rearrangement joins TRBV19 to TRBJ1-1, with D perhaps TRBD1 (6 bases). Germline V lookup: CDR1 LNHDA, CDR2 SQIVND (reference sequence). The CDR3 covers 14 residues. Trimming took 4 bases from V and 0 from J, leaving 9 bases between them. The CDR3 reads CASSSRGLNTEAFF. The CDR3 DNA reads as TGTGCCAGTAGTAGCAGGGGTCTGAACACTGAAGCTTTCTTT.

The rearrangement joins TRBV6-5 to TRBJ1-2; D gene uncertain. This CDR3 spans 13 amino acids. CDR1 MNHEY and CDR2 SVGAGI come from the germline V gene. The V and J ends lost 0 bases and 4 bases respectively, with 6 bases between them. The DNA for the CDR3 is TGTGCCAGCAGTTACTCGGCTAGCTATGGCTACACCTTC. Translating gives CASSYSASYGYTF.

This clone was observed a few times. The chain is built from TRBV5-6 and TRBJ1-2, with D possibly being TRBD1 (6 bases). Trimming cost V 4 bases and J 3 bases, with 10 bases left between them. CDR3 length: 13 residues. CDR1 SGHDT and CDR2 YYEEEE come from the germline V gene. The CDR3 DNA follows: TGTGCCAGCAGCGCCACAGGGCACTATGGCTACACCTTC. Its protein is CASSATGHYGYTF. The full variable domain, completed using reference TRBV5-6 and TRBJ1-2, is DAGVTQSPTHLIKTRGQQVTLRCSPKSGHDTVSWYQQALGQGPQFIFQYYEEEERQRGNFPDRFSGHQFPNYSSELNVNALLLGDSALYLCASSATGHYGYTFGSGTRLTVV.

The chain couples TRBV2 to TRBJ2-7; 8 bases fit TRBD1. Germline assignment: CDR1 SNHLY and CDR2 FYNNEI. There are 15 residues in the CDR3. V gave up 1 base and J gave up 5 bases; unmatched junction bases: 7. The CDR3: CASSEGQGPWDEQYF. The CDR3, as DNA: TGTGCCAGCAGTGAAGGACAGGGGCCGTGGGACGAGCAGTACTTC.

This chain joins TRBV11-2 and TRBJ1-2; D ambiguous. V was shortened by 5 bases and J by 3 bases, with 10 bases between the two germline ends. Germline loops: CDR1 SGHAT, CDR2 FQNNGV. CDR3 length: 13 amino acids. CDR3 sequence: CASSNRDHYGYTF. The DNA for the CDR3 is TGTGCCAGCAGCAACCGGGATCACTATGGCTACACCTTC.

The chain joins TRBV4-1 to TRBJ1-1; D remains ambiguous. CDR3 length: 14 residues. Germline assignment: CDR1 MGHRA and CDR2 YSYEKL. Trimming cost V 1 base and J 0 bases, with 6 bases left between them. The CDR3: CASSQVPLNTEAFF. Written as DNA, the CDR3 is TGCGCCAGCAGCCAAGTCCCTTTGAACACTGAAGCTTTCTTT.